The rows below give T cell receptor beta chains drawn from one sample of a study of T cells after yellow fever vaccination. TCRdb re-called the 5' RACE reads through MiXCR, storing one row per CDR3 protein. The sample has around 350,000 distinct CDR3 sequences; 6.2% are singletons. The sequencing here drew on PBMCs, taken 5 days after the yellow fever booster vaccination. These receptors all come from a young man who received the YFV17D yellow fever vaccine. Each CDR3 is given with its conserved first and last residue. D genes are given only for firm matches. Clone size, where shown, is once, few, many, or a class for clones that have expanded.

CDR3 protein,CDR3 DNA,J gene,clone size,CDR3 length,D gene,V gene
CASSKDVSTDTQYF,TGTGCCAGCAGTAAAGACGTTAGCACAGATACGCAGTATTTT,TRBJ2-3,many,14,.,TRBV12-3/TRBV12-4
CASSASTGVQETQYF,TGTGCCAGCTCAGCCAGTACGGGGGTTCAAGAGACCCAGTACTTC,TRBJ2-5,few,15,.,TRBV18
CASIGDTEAFF,TGTGCCAGCATCGGGGACACTGAAGCTTTCTTT,TRBJ1-1,.,11,.,TRBV12-3/TRBV12-4
CASSLDKGQYNEQFF,TGTGCCAGCAGCTTGGACAAGGGGCAATACAATGAGCAGTTCTTC,TRBJ2-1,many,15,.,TRBV7-9
CSAIGLLRGTDTQYF,TGCAGTGCCATAGGGCTTTTGCGGGGCACAGATACGCAGTATTTT,TRBJ2-3,few,15,.,TRBV20-1
CASSLSGLAGVRNEQFF,TGTGCCAGCAGTTTAAGCGGACTAGCGGGAGTAAGGAATGAGCAGTTCTTC,TRBJ2-1,many,17,TRBD2,TRBV12-3/TRBV12-4
CASRTRTRSSYEQYF,TGTGCCAGCAGGACCCGGACCAGGAGCTCCTACGAGCAGTACTTC,TRBJ2-7,few,15,.,TRBV6-2/TRBV6-3
CSARGGAGVIYEQYF,TGCAGTGCTAGAGGGGGCGCGGGGGTAATCTACGAGCAGTACTTC,TRBJ2-7,few,15,TRBD2,TRBV20-1
CSVSRDTETQYF,TGCAGCGTTAGCCGGGACACAGAGACCCAGTACTTC,TRBJ2-5,many,12,.,TRBV29-1
CASSLAQHQETQYF,TGTGCCAGCAGCTTGGCCCAGCACCAAGAGACCCAGTACTTC,TRBJ2-5,many,14,.,TRBV5-4
CATSGTGAGTEAFF,TGTGCCACCTCCGGGACAGGGGCGGGCACTGAAGCTTTCTTT,TRBJ1-1,few,14,TRBD1,TRBV11-2
CASSLKPTGTSGSFWYF,TGCGCCAGCAGCTTAAAACCCACCGGGACTAGCGGGAGCTTTTGGTATTTT,TRBJ2-3,.,17,TRBD2,TRBV5-1
CASSLKGPQYEQYF,TGCGCCAGCAGCTTGAAGGGGCCCCAGTACGAGCAGTACTTC,TRBJ2-7,many,14,.,TRBV5-1
CAWSLSDVQPQHF,TGTGCCTGGAGTCTCTCCGATGTCCAGCCCCAGCATTTT,TRBJ1-5,many,13,.,TRBV30
CASSLGVNTEAFF,TGCGCCAGCAGCTTGGGCGTAAACACTGAAGCTTTCTTT,TRBJ1-1,many,13,.,TRBV5-1
CASSRLAGPTDTQYF,TGTGCCAGCAGCAGGCTAGCGGGCCCCACAGATACGCAGTATTTT,TRBJ2-3,.,15,TRBD2,TRBV5-4
CASSPAKAIVSETQYF,TGTGCCAGCAGCCCAGCGAAGGCCATAGTCTCGGAGACCCAGTACTTC,TRBJ2-5,.,16,.,TRBV7-2
CASSPRLAGVGQETQYF,TGTGCCAGCAGCCCCCGACTAGCGGGAGTGGGCCAAGAGACCCAGTACTTC,TRBJ2-5,few,17,TRBD2,TRBV5-5
CASSSPLGTSGSSYNEQFF,TGTGCCAGCAGCTCTCCTCTGGGCACTAGCGGAAGCTCCTACAATGAGCAGTTCTTC,TRBJ2-1,.,19,TRBD2,TRBV11-1
CSATRPRHTDTQYF,TGCAGTGCTACCCGGCCCAGGCACACAGATACGCAGTATTTT,TRBJ2-3,few,14,.,TRBV20-1
CASRKRTSGTSTGEQFF,TGCGCCAGCAGAAAACGGACTAGCGGGACGTCTACTGGTGAGCAGTTCTTC,TRBJ2-1,.,17,TRBD2,TRBV5-1
CASSSVDRLAGNEQYF,TGTGCCAGCAGCTCCGTGGACCGACTAGCGGGTAACGAGCAGTACTTC,TRBJ2-7,many,16,TRBD2,TRBV7-2
CASRQAAQETQYF,TGTGCCAGCAGACAAGCGGCCCAAGAGACCCAGTACTTC,TRBJ2-5,few,13,.,TRBV7-2
CASSQGQAGEENEQFF,TGTGCCAGCAGCCAGGGTCAAGCGGGAGAGGAAAATGAGCAGTTCTTC,TRBJ2-1,many,16,TRBD2,TRBV3-1
CASSLSRATNTQYF,TGTGCCAGCAGCTTAAGTCGGGCTACCAATACGCAGTATTTT,TRBJ2-3,many,14,.,TRBV7-2
CASSSQGKRNQPQHF,TGTGCCAGCAGTTCACAGGGGAAACGCAATCAGCCCCAGCATTTT,TRBJ1-5,few,15,TRBD1,TRBV7-9
CASSLGLARRAGELFF,TGCGCCAGCAGCCTAGGACTAGCCCGGCGCGCCGGGGAGCTGTTTTTT,TRBJ2-2,.,16,TRBD2,TRBV4-3
CSVRQVGSGELVF,TGCAGCGTTCGACAGGTTGGAAGCGGGGAGCTGGTTTTT,TRBJ2-2,.,13,.,TRBV29-1
CSVEKTSDNEQFF,TGCAGCGTTGAGAAAACTAGCGACAATGAGCAGTTCTTC,TRBJ2-1,few,13,TRBD2,TRBV29-1
CASSDFLAGEQFF,TGTGCCAGCAGTGACTTCCTAGCGGGGGAGCAGTTCTTC,TRBJ2-1,.,13,TRBD2,TRBV25-1
CSAVLRTVYEQYF,TGCAGTGCTGTCCTGAGGACAGTCTACGAGCAGTACTTC,TRBJ2-7,many,13,.,TRBV20-1
CASSYRGSGTGNTGQYF,TGTGCCAGCAGCTACCGGGGGTCGGGGACAGGGAATACGGGGCAGTATTTT,TRBJ2-3,many,17,TRBD1,TRBV7-2
CASNGLAGNPYNEQFF,TGTGCCAGCAATGGACTAGCGGGAAACCCCTACAATGAGCAGTTCTTC,TRBJ2-1,few,16,TRBD2,TRBV28
CASSLRDRGDGYTF,TGTGCCAGCAGTCTCCGGGACAGGGGGGATGGCTACACCTTC,TRBJ1-2,many,14,TRBD1,TRBV27
CASSIKRTKTGELFF,TGTGCCAGTAGTATAAAGCGGACAAAGACCGGGGAGCTGTTTTTT,TRBJ2-2,.,15,.,TRBV19
CASSLGQGGNIQYF,TGTGCCAGCAGCCTGGGACAGGGAGGGAACATTCAGTACTTC,TRBJ2-4,few,14,TRBD1,TRBV7-2
CASSPPDRGRDTQYF,TGTGCCAGCTCACCACCGGACAGGGGAAGAGATACGCAGTATTTT,TRBJ2-3,few,15,TRBD1,TRBV18
CASSPPSAGVTQYF,TGTGCCAGCAGCCCCCCCTCAGCGGGAGTGACCCAGTACTTC,TRBJ2-5,many,14,TRBD2,TRBV5-5
CASSFRQSLHGELFF,TGTGCCAGCAGTTTTCGGCAGAGTCTCCACGGGGAGCTGTTTTTT,TRBJ2-2,many,15,.,TRBV12-3/TRBV12-4
CASSVAAGQGLDEQFF,TGTGCCAGCAGCGTAGCGGCGGGACAGGGTCTAGATGAGCAGTTCTTC,TRBJ2-1,.,16,TRBD1,TRBV9
CASSKGAGGLHNEQFF,TGTGCCAGCAGCAAAGGTGCGGGAGGGCTCCACAATGAGCAGTTCTTC,TRBJ2-1,few,16,.,TRBV21-1
CASSIDRARTDTQYF,TGTGCCAGTAGCATTGACAGGGCACGCACAGATACGCAGTATTTT,TRBJ2-3,few,15,TRBD1,TRBV19
CSARVSGASGSYNEQFF,TGCAGTGCTAGAGTCTCCGGCGCTAGCGGCTCCTACAATGAGCAGTTCTTC,TRBJ2-1,many,17,TRBD2,TRBV20-1
CASKGQAPNVLTF,TGTGCCAGCAAAGGACAGGCCCCCAACGTCCTGACTTTC,TRBJ2-6,few,13,TRBD1,TRBV6-2/TRBV6-3
CAISGPSYEQYF,TGTGCCATTAGCGGGCCTTCCTACGAGCAGTACTTC,TRBJ2-7,.,12,TRBD2,TRBV12-3/TRBV12-4
CASSLSMRASLYNEQFF,TGTGCCAGCAGCTTGTCCATGCGGGCGTCACTCTACAATGAGCAGTTCTTC,TRBJ2-1,.,17,.,TRBV7-2
CASSQAYEQYF,TGTGCCAGCAGCCAAGCCTACGAGCAGTACTTC,TRBJ2-7,many,11,.,TRBV3-1
CASSPAGLTNEKLFF,TGTGCCAGCAGCCCGGCGGGGCTGACTAATGAAAAACTGTTTTTT,TRBJ1-4,few,15,.,TRBV7-9
CASTGTGASGRSYEQYF,TGTGCCAGCACCGGGACAGGGGCTAGCGGGAGAAGCTACGAGCAGTACTTC,TRBJ2-7,many,17,.,TRBV12-3/TRBV12-4
CASSGTGQGYEQYF,TGTGCCAGCAGTGGAACGGGACAGGGGTACGAGCAGTACTTC,TRBJ2-7,few,14,TRBD1,TRBV28
CSARESGRNEQFF,TGCAGTGCTAGAGAAAGCGGGAGGAATGAGCAGTTCTTC,TRBJ2-1,few,13,TRBD2,TRBV20-1
CASSYSRREEAFF,TGTGCCAGCAGTTACTCCCGACGGGAAGAGGCTTTCTTT,TRBJ1-1,many,13,.,TRBV6-5
CASSPQTGSAGEQFF,TGTGCCAGCAGCCCGCAGACAGGTTCAGCGGGTGAGCAGTTCTTC,TRBJ2-1,few,15,.,TRBV7-3
CSAISGTSGYEQYF,TGCAGTGCTATTTCCGGGACTAGCGGCTACGAGCAGTACTTC,TRBJ2-7,few,14,TRBD2,TRBV20-1